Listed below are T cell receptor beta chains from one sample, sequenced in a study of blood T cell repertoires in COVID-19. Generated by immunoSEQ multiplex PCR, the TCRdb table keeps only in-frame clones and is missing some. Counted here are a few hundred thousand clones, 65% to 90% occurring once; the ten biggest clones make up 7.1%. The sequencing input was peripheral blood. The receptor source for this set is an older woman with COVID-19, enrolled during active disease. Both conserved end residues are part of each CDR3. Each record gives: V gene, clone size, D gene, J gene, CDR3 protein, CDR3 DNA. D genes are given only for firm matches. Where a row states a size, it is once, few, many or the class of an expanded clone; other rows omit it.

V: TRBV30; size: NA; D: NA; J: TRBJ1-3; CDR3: CAWSLHFSGDTIYF; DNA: TGTGCCTGGAGTCTCCACTTCTCTGGAGACACCATATATTTT
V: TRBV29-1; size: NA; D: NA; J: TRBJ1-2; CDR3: CSVLGQATNYGYTF; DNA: TGCAGCGTTCTTGGACAAGCGACTAACTATGGCTACACCTTC
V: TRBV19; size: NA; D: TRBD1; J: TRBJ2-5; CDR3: CASNIRTGARETQYF; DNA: TGTGCCAGTAATATCAGGACAGGAGCTCGAGAGACCCAGTACTTC
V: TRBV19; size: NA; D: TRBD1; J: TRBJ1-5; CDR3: CASSRGTGDDQPQHF; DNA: TGTGCCAGTAGTAGGGGGACAGGGGATGATCAGCCCCAGCATTTT
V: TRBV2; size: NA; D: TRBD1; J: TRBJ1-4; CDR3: CASSRTGNEKLFF; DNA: TGTGCCAGCAGCAGGACAGGGAATGAAAAACTGTTTTTT
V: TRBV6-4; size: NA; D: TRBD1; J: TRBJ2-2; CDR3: CASSDPGQGAGELFF; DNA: TGTGCCAGCAGTGACCCGGGACAGGGGGCCGGGGAGCTGTTTTTT
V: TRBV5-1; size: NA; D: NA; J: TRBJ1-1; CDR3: CASSLGQGFIF; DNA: TGCGCCAGCAGCTTGGGTCAGGGGTTCATCTTT
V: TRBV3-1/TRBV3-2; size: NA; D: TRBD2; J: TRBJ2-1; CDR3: CASSDRAGVYNEQFF; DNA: TGTGCCAGCAGCGATCGAGCGGGGGTATACAATGAGCAGTTCTTC
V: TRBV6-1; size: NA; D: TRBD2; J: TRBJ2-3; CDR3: CASSEDPSGGGTDTQYF; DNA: TGTGCCAGCAGTGAAGACCCTAGCGGGGGGGGCACAGATACGCAGTATTTT
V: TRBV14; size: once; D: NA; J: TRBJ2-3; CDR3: CASSQDNWRGQSTDTQYF; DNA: TGTGCCAGCAGCCAAGATAATTGGAGGGGCCAAAGCACAGATACGCAGTATTTT
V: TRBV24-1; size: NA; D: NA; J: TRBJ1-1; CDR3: CATSDRGDTEAFF; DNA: TGTGCCACCAGTGACCGGGGGGACACTGAAGCTTTCTTT
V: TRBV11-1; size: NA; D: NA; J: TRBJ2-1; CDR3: CASSLGRANEQFF; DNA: TGTGCCAGCAGCTTAGGCCGAGCTAATGAGCAGTTCTTC
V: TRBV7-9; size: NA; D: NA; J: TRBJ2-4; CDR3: CASSLEGPGSIQYF; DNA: TGTGCCAGCAGCTTGGAGGGGCCCGGGAGCATTCAGTACTTC
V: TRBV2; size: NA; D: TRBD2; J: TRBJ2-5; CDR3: CASSGTSLGETQYF; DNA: TGTGCCAGCAGTGGGACTAGCTTGGGGGAGACCCAGTACTTC
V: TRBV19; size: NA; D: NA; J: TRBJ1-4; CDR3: CASRPATEKLFF; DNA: TGTGCCAGTAGGCCTGCCACAGAGAAACTGTTTTTT
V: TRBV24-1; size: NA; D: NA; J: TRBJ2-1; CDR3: CATSDPAENNEQFF; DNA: TGTGCCACCAGTGATCCAGCGGAGAACAATGAGCAGTTCTTC
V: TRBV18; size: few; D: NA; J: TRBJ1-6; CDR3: CASSPSQGVGNSPLHF; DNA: TGTGCCAGCTCACCATCTCAGGGTGTGGGGAATTCACCCCTCCACTTT
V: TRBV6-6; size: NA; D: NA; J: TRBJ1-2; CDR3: CASSPGERNYGYTF; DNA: TGTGCCAGCAGCCCCGGCGAGCGTAACTATGGCTACACCTTC
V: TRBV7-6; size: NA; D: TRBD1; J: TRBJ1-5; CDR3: CASSLNTGGGQPQHF; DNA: TGTGCCAGCAGCTTAAACACAGGGGGCGGTCAGCCCCAGCATTTT
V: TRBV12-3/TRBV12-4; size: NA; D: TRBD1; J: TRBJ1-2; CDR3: CASSLGQGTLSTF; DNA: TGTGCCAGCAGTTTAGGACAGGGGACCCTGTCCACCTTC
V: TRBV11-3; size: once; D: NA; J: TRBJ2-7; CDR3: CASSPRHRFEEQYF; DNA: TGTGCCAGCAGCCCGAGACACAGGTTTGAAGAGCAGTACTTC
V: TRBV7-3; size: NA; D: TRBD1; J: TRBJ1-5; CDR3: CARIRDRGYRQPQHF; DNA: TGTGCCAGAATCAGGGACAGGGGGTATCGTCAGCCCCAGCATTTT
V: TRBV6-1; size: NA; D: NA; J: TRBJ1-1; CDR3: CASSELGLDTEAFF; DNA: TGTGCCAGCAGTGAACTGGGGCTAGACACTGAAGCTTTCTTT
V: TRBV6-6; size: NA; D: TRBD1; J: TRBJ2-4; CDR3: CASSPKGATVAKNIQYF; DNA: TGTGCCAGCAGTCCGAAGGGGGCGACAGTAGCCAAAAACATTCAGTACTTC
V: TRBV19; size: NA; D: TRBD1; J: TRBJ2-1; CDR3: CASTRTGLHNEQFF; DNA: TGTGCCAGTACCCGGACAGGGTTGCACAATGAGCAGTTCTTC
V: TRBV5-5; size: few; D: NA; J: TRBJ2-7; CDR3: CASSLDVGLSYEQYF; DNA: TGTGCCAGCAGCTTGGATGTGGGACTCTCCTACGAGCAGTACTTC
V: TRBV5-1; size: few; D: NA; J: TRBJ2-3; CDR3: CASSLAPGDVDTQYF; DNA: TGCGCCAGCAGCTTGGCTCCCGGGGATGTAGATACGCAGTATTTT
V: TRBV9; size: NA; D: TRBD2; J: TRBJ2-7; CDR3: CASSNLRGGLYEQYF; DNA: TGTGCCAGCAGCAATCTCCGCGGGGGGCTGTACGAGCAGTACTTC
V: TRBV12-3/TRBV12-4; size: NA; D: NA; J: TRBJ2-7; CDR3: CASSPNFEQYF; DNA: TGTGCCAGCAGCCCAAACTTCGAGCAGTACTTC
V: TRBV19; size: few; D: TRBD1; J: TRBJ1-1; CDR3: CASSSDRGPSTEAFF; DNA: TGTGCCAGTAGTAGCGACAGGGGCCCGAGCACTGAAGCTTTCTTT
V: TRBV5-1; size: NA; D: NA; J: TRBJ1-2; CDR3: CASSENRVGGYTF; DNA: TGCGCCAGCAGCGAGAACAGGGTTGGAGGCTACACCTTC
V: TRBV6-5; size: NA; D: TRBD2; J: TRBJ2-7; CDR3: CAGGDYLDEQYF; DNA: TGTGCCGGAGGGGACTATTTGGACGAGCAGTACTTC